The 9 T cell receptor beta chains listed next were all sequenced from one sample in a study of CD4 T cells in relation to SARS-CoV-2 and coronaviruses. TCRdb's table, derived via immunoSEQ multiplex PCR, lists solely in-frame clones and lacks some. The data contain 35,000 to 40,000 clones, approximately 85% of them singletons. Specimen: memory CD4+ T cells from PBMCs. The receptor source for this set is an adult with COVID-19.

The chain combines TRBV3-1 (or the pseudogene TRBV3-2) with TRBJ2-7; 8 bases match TRBD1. Germline V gives CDR1 LGHDT, CDR2 YNNKEL (reference sequence). The CDR3 totals 14 residues. V gave up 2 bases and J gave up 6 bases; unmatched junction bases: 6. The CDR3 DNA follows: TGTGCCAGCAGCCAAAGGACAGGGTATAGCGAGCAGTACTTC. It specifies CASSQRTGYSEQYF.

V is TRBV7-9 and J is TRBJ2-7; D not certain. The CDR3 extends over 14 amino acids. Germline CDR1 SEHNR, CDR2 FQNEAQ (reference sequence). Trimming pared 0 bases from V and 0 bases from J, leaving 6 bases between. In DNA, the CDR3 is TGTGCCAGCAGCTTAGCGGTGTCCTCCTACGAGCAGTACTTC. Its translation is CASSLAVSSYEQYF.

The chain links TRBV19 to TRBJ2-7; a possible D gene is TRBD2 (5 bases). Trimming took 6 bases from V and 2 from J, leaving 11 bases between them. CDR1 is LNHDA and CDR2 is SQIVND in the germline V gene (reference sequence). This CDR3 contains 13 residues. The CDR3 protein is CASRGEKTYEQYF. The CDR3 DNA follows: TGTGCCAGTAGGGGAGAGAAAACCTACGAGCAGTACTTC.

Regarding this clone: A read error is likely, as this CDR3 ends without the conserved phenylalanine or tryptophan. The DNA is omitted, as the CDR3 cannot be located on it reliably, and the CDR3 follows TCRdb's listing. V gene TRBV4-1 combines with J gene TRBJ2-3; the tabulated D call, TRBD2, remains unverified against the DNA. With termini counted, the CDR3 has 14 amino acids. CDR1 is MGHRA and CDR2 is YSYEKL in the germline V gene. The CDR3 region is CASSQDVVQTGDRV.

The chain has TRBV29-1 and TRBJ1-1; D is possibly TRBD1 (5 bases). Germline V gene data show CDR1 as SQVTM and CDR2 as ANQGSEA. The CDR3 covers 15 residues. V gave up 4 bases and J gave up 2 bases, with 17 bases separating them. The chain's CDR3 is CSVVPGAFSNTEAFF. CDR3 nucleotides: TGCAGCGTTGTCCCTGGGGCCTTTTCTAACACTGAAGCTTTCTTT.

This chain joins TRBV19 and TRBJ2-1; tentatively, D is TRBD1 or TRBD2 (6 bases each). The CDR3 consists of 15 residues. CDR1 and CDR2 (germline): LNHDA, SQIVND (reference sequence). The germline V and J ends were trimmed by 3 bases and 9 bases, with 18 bases remaining between them. The CDR3 sequence is CASSMNTGHGGEQFF. The CDR3 DNA reads TGTGCCAGTAGTATGAATACAGGGCACGGGGGTGAGCAGTTCTTC.

The DNA of the CDR3 is TGCGCCAGCAGCTTGACAGGGAGGGAGCAGTACTTC. Residues: CASSLTGREQYF. This chain connects TRBV5-1 to TRBJ2-7; D may match TRBD1 or TRBD2 (6 bases each). Germline assignment: CDR1 SGHRS and CDR2 YFSETQ. Trimming shortened V by 1 base and J by 7 bases, and 9 bases separated the two germline ends. The CDR3 runs to 12 residues.

The rearrangement links TRBV5-4 to TRBJ2-2; D might be TRBD1 or TRBD2, each matching 6 bases. CDR1 and CDR2 (germline): SGHNT, YYREEE (reference sequence). The CDR3 runs 15 residues. V was pared by 4 bases and J by 0 bases, with 10 bases between. The CDR3 reads CASSMGGSNTGELFF. DNA for the CDR3: TGTGCCAGCAGCATGGGGGGCTCGAACACCGGGGAGCTGTTTTTT.

The CDR3 DNA reads TGTGCCAGCAGTTGGACAGGGGGGGATCAGCCCCAGCATTTT. The encoded protein is CASSWTGGDQPQHF. The rearrangement links TRBV28 to TRBJ1-5; 10 nucleotides agree with TRBD1. CDR1 is MDHEN and CDR2 is SYDVKM in the germline V gene. The CDR3 contains 14 residues. The junction had 2 bases not matched to a gene; V was cut back by 4 bases and J by 5 bases.